This T cell receptor (beta chain) was documented in a study of T cells in Graves' hyperthyroidism and ophthalmopathy. Overall study results and limits: In blood, most of the thyroid clonotypes expanded above 0.001 were also present. Classification by a 13 V-J model distinguished ophthalmopathy from stable hyperthyroidism. The model predicted ophthalmopathy a median about 6.6 months before onset.

Germline values: CDR1 DFQATT, CDR2 SNEGSKA (reference sequence). V was clipped by 6 bases and J by 4 bases; unmatched bases: 6. This CDR3 region has 13 residues. For this clonotype: Antigen specificity is unknown.

TCR beta CDR3 regions were amplified from RNA. The HTBI set primed first-round TCR CDR3 RT-PCR. TCRdb itself ran the multiplex PCR reads through MiXCR, one entry per CDR3 protein. The sample gives 300,000 to 450,000 distinct CDR3 sequences, more than 20% of which show up once; less than 85% is in the top ten. Each diagnosis drew on symptoms, thyroxine, TRAb, thyroid ultrasound and orbital computed tomography findings. This sequence joins TRBV20-1 and TRBJ2-7; 10 nucleotides align to TRBD1. This receptor was taken from a man aged 45-60 years with Graves' hyperthyroidism. The sample taken for sequencing was blood. CDR3 in DNA: TGCAGTGCACCGCGACAGGGGGCGTACGAGCAGTACTTC. Protein product: CSAPRQGAYEQYF.